This T cell receptor beta chain stems from a study of sequential checkpoint blockade in melanoma. Assay: immunoSEQ multiplex PCR; the TCRdb copy retains only in-frame clones and omits some. This repertoire shows around 20,000 clones, around 72% found once; its top ten account for roughly two fifths. The treatment: randomized to nivolumab then ipilimumab (arm A) or the reverse (arm B). Sorted cells were live CD3+CD8+, lacking CD19 and CD56, from PBMCs. Sequenced here: CD8+ T cells sorted from blood (inferred from file names), sampled from a patient given nivolumab and ipilimumab in sequence. This receptor was obtained from a human donor with melanoma.

The CDR3 sequence: CASSELPGGAFEKLFF. In DNA form, the CDR3 reads TGTGCCAGCAGCGAATTGCCAGGGGGCGCCTTTGAAAAACTGTTTTTT. This chain uses TRBV11-2 with TRBJ1-4; 8 bases map to TRBD1. Germline CDR1 SGHAT, CDR2 FQNNGV. The CDR3 sequence is 16 residues long. V lost 5 bases, J lost 7 bases, and 12 bases stayed unmatched.